This is a list of T cell receptor beta chains from one sample in a study of T cell repertoires in cytomegalovirus infection. Their antigen targets remain unknown. MiXCR was run by TCRdb on the reads, yielding one entry per CDR3 protein. This table has approximately 910,000 distinct CDR3 sequences, around 29% appearing once. Sequenced material: cultured CD8+ T cells from PBMCs, taken from culture after CMV antigen stimulation. These receptors were obtained from a human donor in good health (CMV status not recorded). Some clones in this sample may be carry-over from other donors' samples. Both conserved end residues are part of each CDR3. D genes are given only for firm matches. Rows give clone size only sometimes, using once, few, many, or a class for an expanded clone.

cdr3_aa cdr3_nt v_call clone_size j_call d_call
CSARKGQMNTEAFF TGCAGTGCTAGGAAGGGACAGATGAACACTGAAGCTTTCTTT TRBV20-1 few TRBJ1-1 TRBD1
CASSQDRTDNSPLHF TGCGCCAGCAGCCAAGATCGGACAGATAATTCACCCCTCCACTTT TRBV4-1 few TRBJ1-6 -
CATSKWQGSQPQHF TGTGCCACCAGCAAATGGCAGGGGAGTCAGCCCCAGCATTTT TRBV15 - TRBJ1-5 -
CASSPRGGLYGELFF TGTGCCAGCAGTCCAAGGGGCGGACTCTACGGAGAGCTGTTTTTT TRBV2 few TRBJ2-2 -
CASSPRIELWGSPNYGYTF TGTGCCAGCAGCCCCCGTATAGAGCTATGGGGGAGCCCCAACTATGGCTACACCTTC TRBV7-9 many TRBJ1-2 -
CASSDAGERIDEQFF TGTGCCAGCAGCGACGCGGGGGAACGGATCGATGAGCAGTTCTTC TRBV9 few TRBJ2-1 TRBD2
CASSESWTTNTEAFF TGTGCCAGCAGTGAAAGTTGGACAACGAACACTGAAGCTTTCTTT TRBV6-1 - TRBJ1-1 -
CASTPGGTIYEQYF TGTGCCAGCACCCCAGGGGGCACAATCTACGAGCAGTACTTC TRBV7-6 few TRBJ2-7 TRBD1
CASSFPQDGSTDTQYF TGTGCCAGCAGTTTCCCACAGGACGGTAGCACAGATACGCAGTATTTT TRBV12-3/TRBV12-4 - TRBJ2-3 -
CASSGLGVQPQHF TGTGCCAGCAGTGGCCTGGGGGTTCAGCCCCAGCATTTT TRBV27 few TRBJ1-5 -
CASSYPPRLDRERYGYTF TGTGCCAGCAGTTACCCCCCACGTTTGGACAGGGAACGGTATGGCTACACCTTC TRBV6-2/TRBV6-3 - TRBJ1-2 TRBD1
CASSSGTSGGVQGTQYF TGTGCCAGCAGCTCCGGGACTAGCGGGGGAGTCCAAGGGACCCAGTACTTC TRBV7-9 few TRBJ2-5 TRBD2
CASGLGYTTSNYGYTF TGTGCTAGTGGTTTGGGCTATACCACCTCTAACTATGGCTACACCTTC TRBV12-5 - TRBJ1-2 -
CASSQGDLVGEQFF TGTGCCAGCAGCCAAGGAGATCTTGTTGGTGAGCAGTTCTTC TRBV3-1 - TRBJ2-1 -
CASSGGGPNEQFF TGTGCCAGCAGTGGCGGGGGGCCGAATGAGCAGTTCTTC TRBV2 few TRBJ2-1 TRBD2
CASSQDEPQYF TGTGCCAGCAGCCAAGATGAACCCCAGTACTTC TRBV3-1 - TRBJ2-5 -
CASRARTGELFF TGTGCCAGCAGGGCTAGGACCGGGGAGCTGTTTTTT TRBV2 - TRBJ2-2 -
CASRVPTVSTGELFF TGTGCCAGCAGAGTACCGACAGTATCCACCGGGGAGCTGTTTTTT TRBV28 few TRBJ2-2 -
CASSSWTGSANQPQHF TGTGCCAGTAGTTCGTGGACAGGGTCGGCCAATCAGCCCCAGCATTTT TRBV19 - TRBJ1-5 TRBD1
CASSSIGGGSSGANVLTF TGTGCCAGCAGCTCAATTGGAGGAGGTTCCTCGGGGGCCAACGTCCTGACTTTC TRBV7-8 many TRBJ2-6 -
CASSNHDGHQETQYF TGTGCCAGCAGCAACCACGACGGACACCAAGAGACCCAGTACTTC TRBV27 - TRBJ2-5 -
CASKGAQAPTRGYTF TGTGCCAGCAAGGGGGCCCAAGCACCCACTCGAGGCTACACCTTC TRBV7-8 few TRBJ1-2 TRBD1
CASSLAAGANEQFF TGTGCCAGCAGCTTAGCAGCGGGGGCCAATGAGCAGTTCTTC TRBV7-2 few TRBJ2-1 TRBD2
CASSLEGYTEVFF TGTGCCAGCAGCTTGGAGGGGTACACTGAAGTTTTCTTT TRBV5-3 - TRBJ1-1 -
CASSLGKGRLYGYTF TGTGCCAGCAGCTTAGGGAAGGGGCGGCTCTATGGCTACACCTTC TRBV7-6 medium-sized TRBJ1-2 -
CASSFGGVGEQYF TGTGCCAGCAGCTTTGGGGGAGTCGGCGAGCAGTACTTC TRBV6-5 few TRBJ2-7 -
CASSLGRGKGNQPQHF TGTGCCAGCAGCTTAGGCAGGGGGAAGGGCAATCAGCCCCAGCATTTT TRBV7-8 many TRBJ1-5 TRBD1
CASSGRQGGVETQYF TGTGCCAGCAGCGGCCGACAGGGGGGTGTGGAGACCCAGTACTTC TRBV7-2 many TRBJ2-5 TRBD1
CASSGGYSPLHF TGCGCCAGCAGTGGGGGATACTCACCCCTCCACTTT TRBV5-1 few TRBJ1-6 -
CASSQGTGTENTGELFF TGCGCCAGCAGCCAAGGCACCGGGACAGAGAACACCGGGGAGCTGTTTTTT TRBV4-1 few TRBJ2-2 TRBD1
CASRTLVMNTEAFF TGTGCCAGCAGAACTCTAGTCATGAACACTGAAGCTTTCTTT TRBV12-3/TRBV12-4 few TRBJ1-1 -
CASSSGQGRETQYF TGTGCCAGCAGTTCGGGACAGGGACGGGAGACCCAGTACTTC TRBV6-6 - TRBJ2-5 TRBD1
CATSRAGGLGRGPYNEQFF TGTGCCACCAGCAGAGCTGGCGGTTTGGGGCGGGGCCCCTACAATGAGCAGTTCTTC TRBV15 few TRBJ2-1 -
CAISGSRGNTEAFF TGTGCCATCAGTGGGTCCAGGGGGAACACTGAAGCTTTCTTT TRBV10-3 - TRBJ1-1 -
CASSQQRGLETQYF TGTGCCAGCAGTCAACAGCGGGGGCTAGAGACCCAGTACTTC TRBV6-2/TRBV6-3 - TRBJ2-5 TRBD2
CASRRSQETQYF TGTGCCAGCAGGAGATCCCAAGAGACCCAGTACTTC TRBV6-5 - TRBJ2-5 -
CASTDSSSYNSPLHF TGTGCCAGCACCGACAGTAGCTCCTATAATTCACCCCTCCACTTT TRBV12-3/TRBV12-4 few TRBJ1-6 -
CASRFTGGIQETQYF TGTGCCAGCAGGTTTACGGGGGGTATTCAAGAGACCCAGTACTTC TRBV7-9 few TRBJ2-5 TRBD2
CASSSTRVSNTGELFF TGTGCCAGCAGCTCTACCCGTGTGTCCAACACCGGGGAGCTGTTTTTT TRBV11-2 few TRBJ2-2 -
CASSAHPGTVSTGELFF TGTGCCAGCAGCGCTCACCCCGGGACAGTGAGCACCGGGGAGCTGTTTTTT TRBV7-6 many TRBJ2-2 TRBD1
CASSQGRFNEQFF TGCGCCAGCAGCCAAGGACGGTTCAATGAGCAGTTCTTC TRBV4-1 - TRBJ2-1 -
CASAHLPRVADGYTF TGTGCCAGCGCCCACCTCCCCCGGGTCGCCGATGGCTACACCTTC TRBV6-2/TRBV6-3 - TRBJ1-2 -
CSARDQENSGNTIYF TGCAGTGCTAGAGATCAAGAGAACTCTGGAAACACCATATATTTT TRBV20-1 - TRBJ1-3 -
CASSGPGQGILPGNTIYF TGTGCCAGCAGCGGCCCGGGACAGGGAATTTTACCCGGAAACACCATATATTTT TRBV2 few TRBJ1-3 TRBD1
CASSLNPPSGVQDTQYF TGTGCCAGCAGCTTAAATCCACCTAGCGGGGTTCAAGATACGCAGTATTTT TRBV11-3 - TRBJ2-3 TRBD2
CASSLPNRGEQFF TGTGCCAGCAGCTTACCAAACCGCGGTGAGCAGTTCTTC TRBV7-3 many TRBJ2-1 -
CASSQVGGPSTDTQYF TGTGCCAGCAGCCAAGTTGGGGGACCTAGCACAGATACGCAGTATTTT TRBV3-1 - TRBJ2-3 -
CATSGGQMNTGELFF TGTGCCACCAGTGGGGGACAGATGAACACCGGGGAGCTGTTTTTT TRBV24-1 - TRBJ2-2 TRBD1
CASSGEDTQYF TGTGCCAGCAGCGGAGAGGATACGCAGTATTTT TRBV6-1 once TRBJ2-3 -
CASTSGSYGYTF TGTGCCAGCACCTCGGGTAGCTATGGCTACACCTTC TRBV6-5 few TRBJ1-2 -
CSANPAGGPHNEQFF TGCAGTGCCAATCCAGCGGGGGGGCCTCACAATGAGCAGTTCTTC TRBV20-1 - TRBJ2-1 TRBD2
CASSLTPTGSYEQYF TGTGCCAGCAGCCTAACTCCGACGGGTTCCTACGAGCAGTACTTC TRBV7-2 many TRBJ2-7 -
CASKPGQGHGYTF TGCGCCAGCAAACCGGGACAGGGGCATGGCTACACCTTC TRBV5-1 - TRBJ1-2 TRBD1
CATSDHRGLGEDTQYF TGTGCCACCAGTGATCACAGGGGCCTGGGGGAAGATACGCAGTATTTT TRBV24-1 - TRBJ2-3 TRBD1